This TCR beta chain emerged from a study of regulatory T cells in long-lasting Graves disease. V gave up 3 bases and J gave up 0 bases; unmatched junction bases: 9. The CDR3 is 19 residues long. CDR1 is MNHNS, CDR2 SASEGT, per germline. In regard to this clonotype: Its specificity is unknown.

Time point indicated: persistent/refractory GD, antithyroid drugs over 5 years with positive TRAb. The TCR library was prepared using RNA isolated from PBMCs. The study, taken as a whole, reports: There were preferences for TRBV28, TRBJ1-2 and TRBJ2-5 in persistent disease.

Libraries of TCR beta came from iRepertoire HTBI primers plus Arm-PCR of CDR3 regions. TCRdb re-derived calls from the multiplex PCR reads in MiXCR, one entry per CDR3 protein. The sample holds approximately 470,000 distinct CDR3 sequences, about 20% seen once. This TCR was sampled from a female donor with Graves disease. The chain links TRBV6-1 to TRBJ2-1; 12 bases map to TRBD2. The specimen was peripheral blood mononuclear cells (PBMCs), collected when the disease was refractory, from a patient treated with antithyroid drugs. The CDR3 nucleotides read TGTGCCAGCAGTGAGCGACTAGCGGGAGAAGAGGACTCCTACAATGAGCAGTTCTTC. It codes for CASSERLAGEEDSYNEQFF.